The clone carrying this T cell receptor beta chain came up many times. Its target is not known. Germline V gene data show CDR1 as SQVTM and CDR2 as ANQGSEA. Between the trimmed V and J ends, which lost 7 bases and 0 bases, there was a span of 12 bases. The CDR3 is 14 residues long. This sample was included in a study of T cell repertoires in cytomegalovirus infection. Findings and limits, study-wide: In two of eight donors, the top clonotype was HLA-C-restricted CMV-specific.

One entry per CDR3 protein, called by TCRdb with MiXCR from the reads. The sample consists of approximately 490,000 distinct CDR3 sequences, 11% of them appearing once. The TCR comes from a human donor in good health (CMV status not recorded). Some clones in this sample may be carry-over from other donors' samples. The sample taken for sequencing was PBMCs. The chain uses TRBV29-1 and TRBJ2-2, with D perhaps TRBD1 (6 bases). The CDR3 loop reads CSALTGANTGELFF. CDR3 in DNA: TGCAGCGCCCTGACAGGAGCGAACACCGGGGAGCTGTTTTTT.